One sample yielded the 7 T cell receptor beta chains listed below, sequenced in a study of blood T cell repertoires in COVID-19. The data were produced by immunoSEQ multiplex PCR, yet TCRdb's version contains in-frame clones alone and is incomplete. The profile shows fewer than 250,000 clones, 70% to 90% of them singletons. Input material: peripheral blood. The receptors were gathered from a middle-aged man with acute or convalescent COVID-19.

The V and J genes are TRBV9 and TRBJ1-2; 8 bases align to TRBD1. This CDR3 is 15 amino acids long. CDR1 SGDLS and CDR2 YYNGEE come from the germline V gene. With V trimmed by 4 bases and J by 3 bases, 8 bases remained unmatched. The CDR3, as DNA: TGTGCCAGCAGCATTCAACCGGGACAGGACTATGGCTACACCTTC. It translates to CASSIQPGQDYGYTF.

The rearrangement uses TRBV18 and TRBJ1-5; possibly TRBD1 for D (5 bases). The germline V and J ends were trimmed by 6 bases and 7 bases, with 13 bases remaining between them. The CDR3 is made up of 13 amino acids. Germline assignment: CDR1 KGHSH and CDR2 LQKENI. CDR3 region: CASSWGGEQPQHF. The CDR3 bases are TGTGCCAGCTCCTGGGGGGGGGAGCAGCCCCAGCATTTT.

The chain recombines TRBV29-1 with TRBJ1-4; maybe TRBD1 (6 bases). CDR3 length: 13 residues. Germline V lookup: CDR1 SQVTM, CDR2 ANQGSEA. V lost 4 bases to trimming and J lost 7 bases, with 13 bases between them. Here the CDR3 DNA reads TGCAGCGTTGGGGGAAAAGGGGGTGAAAAACTGTTTTTT. Residues: CSVGGKGGEKLFF.

This rearrangement joins TRBV30 to TRBJ1-2; D might be TRBD1 (6 bases). This CDR3 has 17 amino acids. Looked up from germline, CDR1 is GTSNPN and CDR2 is SVGIG (reference sequence). V shed 0 bases and J shed 0 bases, with 17 bases lying between them. CDR3 coding DNA: TGTGCCTGGAGTGTGTGGAGCTCAGGGGCCTCTAACTATGGCTACACCTTC. Amino acid sequence: CAWSVWSSGASNYGYTF.

V gene TRBV19 combines with J gene TRBJ1-4; D is perhaps TRBD1 (6 bases). The CDR3 is 15 amino acids. Trimming cost V 5 bases and J 8 bases, with 18 bases left between them. Looked up from germline, CDR1 is LNHDA and CDR2 is SQIVND (reference sequence). The CDR3 DNA is TGTGCCAGTAGTCTACAGGGCGGAATATGGGAAAAACTGTTTTTT. This encodes CASSLQGGIWEKLFF. The entire variable domain, with the rest obtained from reference TRBV19 and TRBJ1-4, is as follows: DGGITQSPKYLFRKEGQNVTLSCEQNLNHDAMYWYRQDPGQGLRLIYYSQIVNDFQKGDIAEGYSVSREKKESFPLTVTSAQKNPTAFYLCASSLQGGIWEKLFFGSGTQLSVL.

V usage is TRBV5-4 and J usage is TRBJ1-4; 8 bases are a match to TRBD1. Germline CDR1 is SGHNT and CDR2 is YYREEE (reference sequence). Trimming at V came to 1 base and at J to 3 bases, leaving 2 bases not matched to a gene. The CDR3 is 15 amino acids. The CDR3 DNA follows: TGTGCCAGCAGCTTGAGGACAGGGTCTAATGAAAAACTGTTTTTT. As protein: CASSLRTGSNEKLFF.

This clone was observed a single time. The V and J genes are TRBV12-3 or TRBV12-4 and TRBJ1-2, with TRBD1 matching 7 bases. CDR3 length: 13 amino acids. The junction had 7 bases not matched to a gene; V was cut back by 5 bases and J by 7 bases. CDR3: CASSQGGGLGYTF. CDR3 bases: TGTGCCAGCAGTCAAGGAGGGGGCCTTGGCTACACCTTC.